The clone carrying this TCR beta chain was observed a handful of times. Antigen: not known. This CDR3 spans 14 amino acids. Per germline, CDR1 KGHSH and CDR2 LQKENI. Trimming at V came to 3 bases and at J to 6 bases, leaving 6 bases not matched to a gene. Individual cDNA molecules were tagged with unique molecular identifiers, the study reported. Via MiXCR, TCRdb re-called the 5' RACE reads, giving one row per CDR3 protein. The data show tens of thousands of distinct CDR3 sequences, 9.5% to 15% seen once. The data belong to a study of early T cells in non-severe SARS-CoV-2 infection. Across the whole study: Bulk RNA isolated from unsorted whole blood underwent sequencing; chains were not paired.

Findings and limits, study-wide: VDJdb matching, biased toward anti-spike CD8 responses, missed private and CD4 specificities.

Sequencing was performed on whole blood. This clonotype originated in an adult who was a healthcare worker with PCR-confirmed SARS-CoV-2 infection or an uninfected control (not recorded which). The V call is TRBV18, the J call TRBJ2-7, with 9 bases matching TRBD1. CDR3 protein: CASSPGQGNGEQYF. DNA for the CDR3: TGTGCCAGCTCACCGGGACAGGGAAACGGCGAGCAGTACTTC.